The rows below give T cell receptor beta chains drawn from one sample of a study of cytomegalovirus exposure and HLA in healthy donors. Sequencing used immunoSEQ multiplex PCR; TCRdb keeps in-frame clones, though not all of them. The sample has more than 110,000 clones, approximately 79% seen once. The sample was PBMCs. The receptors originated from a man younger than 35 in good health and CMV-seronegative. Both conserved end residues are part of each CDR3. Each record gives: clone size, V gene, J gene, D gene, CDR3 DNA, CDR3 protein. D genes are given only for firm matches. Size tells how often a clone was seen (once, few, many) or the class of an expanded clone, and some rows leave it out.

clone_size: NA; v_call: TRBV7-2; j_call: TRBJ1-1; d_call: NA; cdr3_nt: TGTGCCAGCAGCTTAGTTCTAACTTACACTGAAGCTTTCTTT; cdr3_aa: CASSLVLTYTEAFF
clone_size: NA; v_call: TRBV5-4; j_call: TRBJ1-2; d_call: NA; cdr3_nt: TGTGCCAGCAACCGGGGTGCGGATGGCTACACCTTC; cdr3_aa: CASNRGADGYTF
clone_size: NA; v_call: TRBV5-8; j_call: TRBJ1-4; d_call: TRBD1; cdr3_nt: TGTGCCAGCAGCTTTTACAGGGGTGAAAAACTGTTTTTT; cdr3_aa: CASSFYRGEKLFF
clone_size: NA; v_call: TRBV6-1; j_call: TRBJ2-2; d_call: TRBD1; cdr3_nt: TGTGCCAGCAGTGGCTGGTTAGGGGGCTTTTTATCCGGGGAGCTGTTTTTT; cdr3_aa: CASSGWLGGFLSGELFF
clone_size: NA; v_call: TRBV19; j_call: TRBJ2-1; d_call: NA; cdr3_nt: TGTGCCAGTACCATAATGGGGGGTGGGGGCTACAATGAGCAGTTCTTC; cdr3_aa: CASTIMGGGGYNEQFF
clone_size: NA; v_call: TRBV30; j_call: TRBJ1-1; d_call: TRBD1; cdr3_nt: TGTGCCTGGGTAGGGACAGCCGAGAACACTGAAGCTTTCTTT; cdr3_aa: CAWVGTAENTEAFF
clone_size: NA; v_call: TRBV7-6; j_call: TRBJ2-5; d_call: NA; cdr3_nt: TGTGCCAGCAGCCCCCGGTTCAGGGATGTAGAGACCCAGTACTTC; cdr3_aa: CASSPRFRDVETQYF
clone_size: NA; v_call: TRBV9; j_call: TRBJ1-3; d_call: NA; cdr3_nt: TGTGCCAGCAGCGTAGGCGGTAACTCTGGAAACACCATATATTTT; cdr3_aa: CASSVGGNSGNTIYF
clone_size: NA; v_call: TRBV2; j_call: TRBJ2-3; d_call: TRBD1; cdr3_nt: TGTGCCAGCACATCAGGGGGCAGCCTCTCTAGCACAGATACGCAGTATTTT; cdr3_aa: CASTSGGSLSSTDTQYF
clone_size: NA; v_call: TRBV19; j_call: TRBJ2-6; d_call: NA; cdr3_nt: TGTGCCAGTACTCCAGGATCTGGGGCCAACGTCCTGACTTTC; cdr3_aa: CASTPGSGANVLTF
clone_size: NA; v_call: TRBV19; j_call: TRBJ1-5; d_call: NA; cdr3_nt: TGTGCCAGTCGGGGGTTGGGTAGCAATCAGCCCCAGCATTTT; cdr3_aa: CASRGLGSNQPQHF
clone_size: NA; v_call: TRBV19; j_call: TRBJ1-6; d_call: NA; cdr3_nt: TGTGCCAGTACTACGACGGGAAATTCACCCCTCCACTTT; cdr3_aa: CASTTTGNSPLHF
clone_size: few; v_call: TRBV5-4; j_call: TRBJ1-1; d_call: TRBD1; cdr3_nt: TGTGCCAGCAGCCACACAGGGGGCACTGAAGCTTTCTTT; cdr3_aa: CASSHTGGTEAFF
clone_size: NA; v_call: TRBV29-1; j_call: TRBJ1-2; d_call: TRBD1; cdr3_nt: TGCAGCGCCCGAGGGACAGTCTATGGCTACACCTTC; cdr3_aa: CSARGTVYGYTF
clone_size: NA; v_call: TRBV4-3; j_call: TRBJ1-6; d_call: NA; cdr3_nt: TGCGCCAGCAGCGAATCAGGGGTTGGTTCACCCCTCCACTTT; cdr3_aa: CASSESGVGSPLHF
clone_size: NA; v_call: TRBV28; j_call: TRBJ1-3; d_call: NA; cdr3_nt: TGTGCCAGCAGTTCTAGTTCATCTGGAAACACCATATATTTT; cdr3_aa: CASSSSSSGNTIYF
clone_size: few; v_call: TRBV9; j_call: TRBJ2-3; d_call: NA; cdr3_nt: TGTGCCAGCAGCGTAGATGGGTCTTACAACTCGGGAGATACGCAGTATTTT; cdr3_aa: CASSVDGSYNSGDTQYF
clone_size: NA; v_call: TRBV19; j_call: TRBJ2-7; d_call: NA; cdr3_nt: TGTGCCAGTAGTCCAGGGTACGAGCAGTACTTC; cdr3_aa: CASSPGYEQYF
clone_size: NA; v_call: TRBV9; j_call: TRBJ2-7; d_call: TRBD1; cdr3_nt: TGTGCCAGGAAGGGGGCCCGAGGGACCGGCGAGCAGTACTTC; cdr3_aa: CARKGARGTGEQYF
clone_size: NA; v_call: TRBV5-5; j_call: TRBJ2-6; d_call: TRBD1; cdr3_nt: TGTGCCAGCAATCGGGGACAGGGGCAGTCTGGGGCCAACGTCCTGACTTTC; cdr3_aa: CASNRGQGQSGANVLTF
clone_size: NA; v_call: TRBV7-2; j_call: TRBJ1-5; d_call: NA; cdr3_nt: TGTGCCAGCAGCTTAGGGAGGATGGGTGAGCCCCAGCATTTT; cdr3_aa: CASSLGRMGEPQHF
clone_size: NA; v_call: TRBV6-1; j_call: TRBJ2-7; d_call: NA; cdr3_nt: TGTGCCAGCAGTGAAGCTTTATTTAGCGGCGGGGCCGGCTACGAGCAGTACTTC; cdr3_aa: CASSEALFSGGAGYEQYF
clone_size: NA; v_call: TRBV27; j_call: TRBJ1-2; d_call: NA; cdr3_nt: TGTGCCAGCAGTCCTGACACTTATGGCTACACCTTC; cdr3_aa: CASSPDTYGYTF
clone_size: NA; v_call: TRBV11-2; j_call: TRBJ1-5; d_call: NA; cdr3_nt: TGTGCCAGCAGCTTGGACGGGAGGACCCACCAGCCCCAGCATTTT; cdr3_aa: CASSLDGRTHQPQHF
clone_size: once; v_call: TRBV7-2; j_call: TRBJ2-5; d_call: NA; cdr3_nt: TGTGCCAGCAGCTTAGCATCAGGCCAAGAGACCCAGTACTTC; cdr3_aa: CASSLASGQETQYF
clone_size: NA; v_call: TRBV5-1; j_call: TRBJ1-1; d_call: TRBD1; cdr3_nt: TGCGCCAGCAGCTTGGAGACAGGGGACTCCACTGAAGCTTTCTTT; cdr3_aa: CASSLETGDSTEAFF
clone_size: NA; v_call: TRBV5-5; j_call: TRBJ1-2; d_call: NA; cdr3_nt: TGTGCCAGCAGCTTGGAAGCGGTAGCCTATGGCTACACCTTC; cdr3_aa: CASSLEAVAYGYTF
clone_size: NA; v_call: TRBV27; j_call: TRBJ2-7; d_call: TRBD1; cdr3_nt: TGTGCCAGCAGTCTCTCCTCCGGGACAGGGAGGTACGAGCAGTACTTC; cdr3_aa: CASSLSSGTGRYEQYF
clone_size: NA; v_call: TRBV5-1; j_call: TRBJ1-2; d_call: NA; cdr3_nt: TGCGCCAGCAGCTTGTACCCTCCACAGGGTACTATTAACTATGGCTACACCTTC; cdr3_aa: CASSLYPPQGTINYGYTF
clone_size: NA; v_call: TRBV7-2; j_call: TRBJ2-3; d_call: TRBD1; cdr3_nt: TGTGCCAGCAGCTTAAGGGACAGCTTCACAGATACGCAGTATTTT; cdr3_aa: CASSLRDSFTDTQYF
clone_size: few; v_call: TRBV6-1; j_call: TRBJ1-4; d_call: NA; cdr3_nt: TGTGCCAGCAGCCTTCTTCTAGGCCGGGAAAAACTGTTTTTT; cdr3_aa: CASSLLLGREKLFF
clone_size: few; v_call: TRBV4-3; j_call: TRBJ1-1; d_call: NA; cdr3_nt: TGCGCCAGCAGCGGGGGCGGGCCTGAAGCTTTCTTT; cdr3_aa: CASSGGGPEAFF
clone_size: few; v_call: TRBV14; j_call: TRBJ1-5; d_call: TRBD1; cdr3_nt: TGTGCCAGCAGCCAAGGTGGGGGACAGACCCAGCATTTT; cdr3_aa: CASSQGGGQTQHF
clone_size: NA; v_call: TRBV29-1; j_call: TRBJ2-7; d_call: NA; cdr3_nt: TGCAGCGTTGCGAGGATCCCCTACGAGCAGTACTTC; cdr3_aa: CSVARIPYEQYF
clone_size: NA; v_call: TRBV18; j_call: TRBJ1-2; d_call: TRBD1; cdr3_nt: TGTGCCAGCTCACCACTTGGACCTGGACAGGGAGGGGGTAAGGATGGCTACACCTTC; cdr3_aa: CASSPLGPGQGGGKDGYTF
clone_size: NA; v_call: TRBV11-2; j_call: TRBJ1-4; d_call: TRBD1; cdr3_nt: TGTGCCAGCAGCCCCAGGGGGCATCGGGTTGGTCCCACGCCAAAACTGTTTTTT; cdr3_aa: CASSPRGHRVGPTPKLFF
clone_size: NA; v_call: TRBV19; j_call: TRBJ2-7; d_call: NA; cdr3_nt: TGTGCCAGTAGTATCTACGGCGGGACCTACGAGCAGTACTTC; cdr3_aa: CASSIYGGTYEQYF
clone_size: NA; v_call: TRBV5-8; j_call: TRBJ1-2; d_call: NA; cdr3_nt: TGTGCCAGCAGCCCCGTTGTAGCAAACTATGGCTACACCTTC; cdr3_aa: CASSPVVANYGYTF
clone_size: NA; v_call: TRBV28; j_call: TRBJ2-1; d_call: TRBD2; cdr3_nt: TGTGCCAGCAGTTTCCAGCGGGGGCTCCATGAGCAGTTCTTC; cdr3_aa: CASSFQRGLHEQFF
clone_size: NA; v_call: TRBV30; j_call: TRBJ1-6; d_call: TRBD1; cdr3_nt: TGTGCCTGGAGTGTACCTGACAGGGATAATTCACCCCTCCACTTT; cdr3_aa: CAWSVPDRDNSPLHF
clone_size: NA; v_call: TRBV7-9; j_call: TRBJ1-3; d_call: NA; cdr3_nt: TGTGCCAGCAGCTCAACCCGGGGGTCTGGAAACACCATATATTTT; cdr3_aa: CASSSTRGSGNTIYF
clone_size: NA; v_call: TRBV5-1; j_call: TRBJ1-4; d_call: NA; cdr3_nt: TGCGCCAGCAGCAGGGAAGCGGCTAATGAAAAACTGTTTTTT; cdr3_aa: CASSREAANEKLFF
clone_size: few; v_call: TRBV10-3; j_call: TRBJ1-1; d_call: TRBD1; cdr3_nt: TGTGCCATCAGTGAGTCGGGGGACAGGTCCTCTGAAGCTTTCTTT; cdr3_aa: CAISESGDRSSEAFF
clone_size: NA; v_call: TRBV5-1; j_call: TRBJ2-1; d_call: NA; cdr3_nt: TGCGCCAGCAGCTTCTACGAAGTGTCCAATGAGCAGTTCTTC; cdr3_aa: CASSFYEVSNEQFF
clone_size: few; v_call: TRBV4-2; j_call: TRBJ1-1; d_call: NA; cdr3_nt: TGTGCCAGCAGCCAAGGTCTAGAAGCTTTCTTT; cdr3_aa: CASSQGLEAFF
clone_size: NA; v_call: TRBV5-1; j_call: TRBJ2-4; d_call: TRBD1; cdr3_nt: TGCGCCAGCAGCGTAGGGGGACAGGTTGGCAAAAACATTCAGTACTTC; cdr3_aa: CASSVGGQVGKNIQYF
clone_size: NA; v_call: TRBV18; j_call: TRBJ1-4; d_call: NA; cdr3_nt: TGTGCCAGCTCACCATTTTTTGGTACTTCTAATGAAAAACTGTTTTTT; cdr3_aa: CASSPFFGTSNEKLFF
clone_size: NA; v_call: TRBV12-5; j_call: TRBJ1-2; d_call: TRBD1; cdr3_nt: TGTGCTAGTGGTTTGTTGACAGGGGCCCATGGCTACACCTTC; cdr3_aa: CASGLLTGAHGYTF
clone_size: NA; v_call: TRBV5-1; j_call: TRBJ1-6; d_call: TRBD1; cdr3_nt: TGCGCCAGCAGCGTCGGACAGGGGAGCTCCTATAATTCACCCCTCCACTTT; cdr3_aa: CASSVGQGSSYNSPLHF
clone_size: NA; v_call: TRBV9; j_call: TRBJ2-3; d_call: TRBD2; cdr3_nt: TGTGCCAGCAGCGTAGCAGGGGGGACTAGCGGGATCTCAGATACGCAGTATTTT; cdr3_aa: CASSVAGGTSGISDTQYF
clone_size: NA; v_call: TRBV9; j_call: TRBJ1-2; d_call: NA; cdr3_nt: TGTGCCAGCGCGGAGGGAGGGGCTAAATCCTCTAACTATGGCTACACCTTC; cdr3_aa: CASAEGGAKSSNYGYTF
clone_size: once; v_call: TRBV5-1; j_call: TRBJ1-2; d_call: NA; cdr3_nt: TGCGCCAGCAGCCGGGGCGGGGTTGGAAATGGCTACACCTTC; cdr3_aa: CASSRGGVGNGYTF
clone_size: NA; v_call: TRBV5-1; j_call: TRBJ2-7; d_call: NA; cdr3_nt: TGCGCCAGCAGAGGACAGCCCTACGAGCAGTACTTC; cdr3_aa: CASRGQPYEQYF
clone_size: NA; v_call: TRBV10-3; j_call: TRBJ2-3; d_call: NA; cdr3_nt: TGTGCCATCAGTGAAGCCGATACGCAGTATTTT; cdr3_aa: CAISEADTQYF
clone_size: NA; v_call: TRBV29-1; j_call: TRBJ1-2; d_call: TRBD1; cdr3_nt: TGCAGCGTTGGATCGGGACAGGGGCTCCACTATGGCTACACCTTC; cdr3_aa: CSVGSGQGLHYGYTF
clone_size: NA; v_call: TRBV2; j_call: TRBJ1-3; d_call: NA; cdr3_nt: TGTGCCAGCAGTGAAATTGGGGGCCTTATCGGTCTCCAGAACTCTGGAAACACCATATATTTT; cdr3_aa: CASSEIGGLIGLQNSGNTIYF
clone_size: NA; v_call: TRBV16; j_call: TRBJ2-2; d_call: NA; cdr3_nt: TGTGCCAGCAGCCAAGTTACTGCGAACACCGGGGAGCTGTTTTTT; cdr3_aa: CASSQVTANTGELFF
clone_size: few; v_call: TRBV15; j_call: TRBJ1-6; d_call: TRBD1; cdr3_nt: TGTGCCACCAGCAGATCGCTCATTCAGGGACAGAATAATTCACCCCTCCACTTT; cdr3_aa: CATSRSLIQGQNNSPLHF
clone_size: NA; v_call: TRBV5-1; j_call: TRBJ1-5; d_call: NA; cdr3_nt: TGCGCCAGCAGGGGGCTTAATAGCAATCAGCCCCAGCATTTT; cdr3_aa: CASRGLNSNQPQHF
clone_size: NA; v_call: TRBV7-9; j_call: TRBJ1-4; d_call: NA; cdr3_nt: TGTGCCAGCAGCCCACACAGGTCGTTTAATGAAAAACTGTTTTTT; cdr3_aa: CASSPHRSFNEKLFF